This TCR beta chain comes out of a study of spatial heterogeneity in lung cancer. Study-wide context: Across tumor regions, counts of TCR transcripts showed a strong correlation with a T cell module score derived from matched bulk RNA-seq.

TCRdb called the 5' RACE reads again in MiXCR, with one record for every CDR3 protein. Of over 9,000 distinct CDR3 sequences listed, 5% were seen once; the top ten hold approximately 14%. The V gene's germline CDR1 is SGHRS and CDR2 YFSETQ. Trimming cost V 4 bases and J 7 bases, with 15 bases left between them. The CDR3 contains 15 residues. Overall study findings and caveats: Expanded alpha and beta TCR counts within tumors tracked tumor mutation counts. Ubiquitous and regional expanded TCR counts tracked ubiquitous and regional nonsynonymous mutations, respectively.

The time point here: sample taken at primary tumor resection. Unsorted whole RNA from tumor, nontumor lung or frozen PBMC underwent sequencing. This clonotype was recorded at least ten times. What it binds is not known. This TCR was sampled from a female donor with early-stage non-small cell lung cancer. The sequences come from lung tumor tissue, collected at surgery. The chain is built from TRBV5-1 and TRBJ1-6; D is unclear. The CDR3 DNA reads TGCGCCAGCAGCCCCCGCGGAGGAATGAATTCACCCCTCCACTTT. This gives the protein CASSPRGGMNSPLHF. Supplemented by reference TRBV5-1 and TRBJ1-6, the full variable domain reads KAGVTQTPRYLIKTRGQQVTLSCSPISGHRSVSWYQQTPGQGLQFLFEYFSETQRNKGNFPGRFSGRQFSNSRSEMNVSTLELGDSALYLCASSPRGGMNSPLHFGNGTRLTVT.